In its sample, the clone carrying this TCR beta chain was seen once. Antigen specificity is unknown. Germline CDR1 reads GTSNPN; CDR2 reads SVGIG (reference sequence). Trimming left V 2 bases short and J 0 bases short, with 17 bases between. The CDR3 contains 16 residues. This specimen comes from a study of CD8+ T cells in alopecia areata. Study in general: Tofacitinib continued for 6 to 18 months and was then withheld for 6 months. The share of scalp area affected provided the severity score for treated patients.

Once RNA had been extracted, it was reverse transcribed into cDNA to act as the sequencing template. Some clones are missing from TCRdb's copy, which holds only in-frame ones; the method was immunoSEQ multiplex PCR. The sample has around 190,000 clones, 60% seen once. Whole-study results and caveats: Only a single nonresponder existed, so baseline CD8+ expansion links stay unclear.

Treatment of the sample: oral pan-JAK inhibitor, 5-10 mg twice daily. The TCR sequence derives from a human donor with alopecia areata. The material sequenced was CD4+ T cells sorted from blood, taken at week 24, from a patient treated with tofacitinib. The genes are TRBV30 and TRBJ2-7, with D maybe TRBD1 (6 bases). In DNA form, the CDR3 reads TGTGCCTGGAGTCACCCGGGGCCAGGGGTCTCCTACGAGCAGTACTTC. It encodes CAWSHPGPGVSYEQYF. Variable domain in full (rest from reference TRBV30 and TRBJ2-7): SQTIHQWPATLVQPVGSPLSLECTVEGTSNPNLYWYRQAAGRGLQLLFYSVGIGQISSEVPQNLSASRPQDRQFILSSKKLLLSDSGFYLCAWSHPGPGVSYEQYFGPGTRLTVT.